A single sample gave rise to the 30 T cell receptor beta chains below, sequenced in a study of blood T cells in healthy people across ages. A second PCR, run for roughly 7 to 12 cycles, used a sample-barcoded 5' primer plus a J-beta primer mix. TCRdb called the 5' RACE reads again in MiXCR, with one record for every CDR3 protein. The profile shows approximately 800,000 distinct CDR3 sequences, roughly 60% of them singletons. Input material: blood. These receptors were collected from a man in his thirties or forties in good health.

To note about this clonotype: The junction departs from the called germline gene at one end, perhaps through a read error. V and J are TRBV7-7 and TRBJ2-2; possible D gene TRBD2, 6 bases. The germline CDR1 and CDR2 sequences are SSHAT and FNYEAQ (reference sequence). CDR3 size: 17 residues. The CDR3 protein is CASSLRGVAANTGELFF. CDR3 sequence (DNA): TGTGCTAGCAGCTTACGAGGGGTAGCGGCAAACACCGGGGAGCTGTTTTTT.

This clonotype was seen only a few times. This chain connects TRBV10-3 to TRBJ2-1; 12 nucleotides agree with TRBD2. Germline V gives CDR1 ENHRY, CDR2 SYGVKD. The CDR3 spans 18 residues. J was trimmed by 7 bases and V by 3 bases; bases with no gene match: 13. CDR3 region: CAISDLASGGAGENEQFF. CDR3 nucleotides: TGTGCCATCAGTGATTTGGCTAGCGGGGGGGCCGGGGAGAATGAGCAGTTCTTC.

This clonotype has a handful of counts. The chain joins TRBV7-9 to TRBJ2-7, with D maybe TRBD1 (6 bases). The CDR3 consists of 14 residues. The V gene lost 4 bases and the J gene lost 2 bases, with 12 bases spanning the gap. CDR1 SEHNR and CDR2 FQNEAQ come from the germline V gene (reference sequence). CDR3 coding DNA: TGTGCCAGCAGCTCCCCCACAGGGACCTACGAGCAGTACTTC. Protein: CASSSPTGTYEQYF.

This chain joins TRBV6-5 and TRBJ2-3; unclear D gene. Germline V gene sequence: CDR1 MNHEY, CDR2 SVGAGI. The CDR3 extends over 14 amino acids. V shed 2 bases and J shed 2 bases, with 8 bases lying between them. CDR3 sequence reads: CASSYGSFTDTQYF. For the CDR3, the DNA is TGTGCCAGCAGTTACGGGTCTTTCACAGATACGCAGTATTTT.

The chain combines TRBV6-1 with TRBJ1-6; no firm D call. The germline V gene has CDR1 MNHNS and CDR2 SASEGT. V was cut by 7 bases and J by 10 bases, with 14 bases left in between. The CDR3 is made up of 13 amino acids. The CDR3 DNA follows: TGTGCCAGCACCGCCGGGAGAAGCTCACCCCTCCACTTT. Protein: CASTAGRSSPLHF.

This chain joins TRBV5-4 and TRBJ2-7; no reliable D call. The J call may be faulty, since TRBJ2-5 better matches the DNA end. The CDR3 runs to 14 residues. CDR1 is SGHNT, CDR2 YYREEE, per germline (reference sequence). In DNA form, the CDR3 reads TGTGCCAGCAGCTTGGAAGGGCCCCGTGAGACCCAGTACTTC. It is translated as CASSLEGPRETQYF.

The chain uses TRBV9 and TRBJ2-4; the match to TRBD2 covers 11 bases. The J call is uncertain, as TRBJ2-7 better fits the DNA end. Germline-derived CDR1 and CDR2 are SGDLS and YYNGEE. The CDR3 is made up of 14 amino acids. CDR3 region: CASSMGLAAYEQYF. CDR3 DNA sequence: TGTGCCAGCAGCATGGGACTAGCGGCCTACGAGCAGTACTTC.

This clonotype has more than one count but fewer than ten. J is TRBJ1-1 and V is TRBV6-2 or TRBV6-3; D unresolved. CDR3 length equals 14 residues. Germline CDR1 is MNHEY and CDR2 is SVGEGT. V lost 2 bases, J lost 5 bases, and 12 bases lay in between. The CDR3 DNA sequence: TGTGCCAGCAGTTACGTGGCGGGTACGACTGAAGCTTTCTTT. This sequence encodes CASSYVAGTTEAFF.

This clonotype has a handful of counts. The V call is TRBV9, the J call TRBJ2-3; 7 bases map to TRBD1. The germline CDR1 and CDR2 sequences are SGDLS and YYNGEE. The CDR3 is 14 amino acids. The V segment lost 3 bases and the J segment 4 bases; nucleotides outside the gene matches: 5. For the CDR3, the DNA is TGTGCCAGCAGCGAAACAGGGGTCGCAGATACGCAGTATTTT. It translates to CASSETGVADTQYF.

The J gene is TRBJ1-2, the V gene TRBV10-3, with no clear D. This CDR3 region has 11 residues. Germline V gene data show CDR1 as ENHRY and CDR2 as SYGVKD. V was shortened by 8 bases and J by 8 bases, with 12 bases between the two germline ends. CDR3 coding DNA: TGTGCCATCGGCGAGGGTTGGGGCTACACCTTC. It encodes CAIGEGWGYTF.

This sequence joins TRBV5-1 and TRBJ2-1; 11 positions agree with TRBD2. The V gene end was trimmed by 4 bases and the J gene end by 8 bases; junction bases not matched to a gene: 11. This CDR3 is 16 amino acids long. Germline V gene sequence: CDR1 SGHRS, CDR2 YFSETQ. The CDR3 sequence: CASSRNGLAGDHEQFF. CDR3 bases: TGCGCCAGCAGCCGAAATGGACTAGCGGGTGACCATGAGCAGTTCTTC. Looking up the rest from reference TRBV5-1 and TRBJ2-1 gives the full variable domain: KAGVTQTPRYLIKTRGQQVTLSCSPISGHRSVSWYQQTPGQGLQFLFEYFSETQRNKGNFPGRFSGRQFSNSRSEMNVSTLELGDSALYLCASSRNGLAGDHEQFFGPGTRLTVL.

This chain uses TRBV7-2 with TRBJ2-7, with TRBD1 matching over 11 bases. J was trimmed by 4 bases and V by 3 bases; bases with no gene match: 5. The CDR3 totals 15 residues. Germline V gene data show CDR1 as SGHTA and CDR2 as FQGNSA. The chain's CDR3 is CASSFTGTGGYEQYF. As DNA, the CDR3 is TGTGCCAGCAGCTTCACCGGGACAGGGGGTTACGAGCAGTACTTC.

As regards this clonotype: A read error is possible here, since a much larger clone lies one base away. The chain is built from TRBV7-9 and TRBJ1-1, with D possibly being TRBD1 (6 bases). The CDR3 runs 13 residues. Germline V gives CDR1 SEHNR, CDR2 FQNEAQ (reference sequence). This chain's CDR3 is CTSSVQGPTEAFF. CDR3 coding DNA: TGTACCAGCAGCGTACAGGGACCCACTGAAGCTTTCTTT.

The V and J genes are TRBV20-1 and TRBJ2-5; TRBD2 aligns across 7 bases. CDR1 and CDR2 (germline): DFQATT, SNEGSKA (reference sequence). The length of the CDR3 is 11 residues. V lost 6 bases to trimming and J lost 10 bases; unmatched junction nucleotides: 8. The CDR3 loop reads CSAWVGGVQYF. The CDR3 DNA is TGCAGTGCCTGGGTGGGAGGGGTCCAGTACTTC.

V usage is TRBV5-1 and J usage is TRBJ2-7; 7 positions match TRBD1. Looked up from germline, CDR1 is SGHRS and CDR2 is YFSETQ. J lost 4 bases, V lost 4 bases, and 11 bases had no gene match. The CDR3 consists of 15 residues. DNA for the CDR3: TGCGCCAGCAGCACTTTACAGGGGTCGCAATACGAGCAGTACTTC. Residues: CASSTLQGSQYEQYF.

The V gene is TRBV11-2, the J gene TRBJ2-1; 9 bases are a match to TRBD2. Trimming cost V 5 bases and J 7 bases; bases outside gene matches: 6. CDR1 SGHAT and CDR2 FQNNGV come from the germline V gene. The CDR3 length is 14 residues. CDR3 bases: TGTGCCAGCAGCAGTAGCGGGGGCAGGAATGAGCAGTTCTTC. This gives the protein CASSSSGGRNEQFF.

The rearrangement uses TRBV9 and TRBJ2-4; TRBD2 is a possible D gene (6 bases). The J call is uncertain, as TRBJ2-5 better fits the DNA end. The CDR3 has 13 residues. Germline CDR1 and CDR2: SGDLS and YYNGEE. DNA of the CDR3: TGTGCCAGCAACTGGGACTTCGGGGAGACCCAGTACTTC. Amino acid sequence: CASNWDFGETQYF.

Only one count was recorded for this clonotype. This chain uses TRBV6-6 with TRBJ1-2; D is possibly TRBD1 (6 bases). Germline loops: CDR1 MNHNY, CDR2 SVGAGI (reference sequence). The CDR3 extends over 12 amino acids. The V gene lost 2 bases and the J gene lost 8 bases, with 9 bases spanning the gap. CDR3 sequence reads: CASSYRQAGYTF. The DNA for the CDR3 is TGTGCCAGCAGTTACCGACAGGCGGGCTACACCTTC.

This CDR3 reads CASSAPGLHGYTF. CDR3 coding DNA: TGTGCCAGCAGTGCCCCGGGACTGCACGGCTACACCTTC. V and J are TRBV6-1 and TRBJ1-2; D may be TRBD1 (5 bases). The V end was cut by 4 bases, the J end by 8 bases, with 14 bases between. Germline V gene sequence: CDR1 MNHNS, CDR2 SASEGT. The CDR3 runs to 13 residues.

The rearrangement uses TRBV7-3 and TRBJ1-2; no clear D gene. Germline V gives CDR1 SGHTA, CDR2 FQGTGA. Deletions cut 4 bases from V and 8 bases from J, with 17 bases between. CDR3 length: 14 amino acids. The DNA of the CDR3 is TGTGCCAGCAGCTCTGGCTTTCAAGGTGACGGCTACACCTTC. Protein sequence: CASSSGFQGDGYTF.

This sequence joins TRBV7-2 and TRBJ2-1, with D possibly being TRBD2 (5 bases). This CDR3 is 15 amino acids long. Trimming left V 2 bases short and J 7 bases short, with 15 bases between. CDR1 is SGHTA and CDR2 is FQGNSA in the germline V gene. DNA of the CDR3: TGTGCCAGCAGCTTAATATTTGGACTCCGGAATGAGCAGTTCTTC. Its protein is CASSLIFGLRNEQFF.

This chain joins TRBV29-1 and TRBJ2-1; D not certain. This CDR3 spans 13 amino acids. In germline, CDR1 is SQVTM, CDR2 ANQGSEA. The ends were cut back, 7 bases at V and 4 bases at J, with 14 bases in the middle. The CDR3 DNA reads as TGCAGCGGGGAAAGAACCCAGTACAATGAGCAGTTCTTC. Its translation is CSGERTQYNEQFF.

With respect to this clonotype: One end of the junction varies from germline; a read error may be responsible. The V gene is TRBV7-2, the J gene TRBJ1-2; a weak D match, TRBD1 (5 bases). This CDR3 region has 13 residues. The germline V gene encodes CDR1 SGHTA and CDR2 FQGNSA. CDR3: CASSPDSNYDYTF. The CDR3 DNA reads as TGTGCCAGCAGTCCTGACAGCAACTATGACTACACCTTC. Using reference TRBV7-2 and TRBJ1-2 for the parts outside the CDR3, the full variable domain is GAGVSQSPSNKVTEKGKDVELRCDPISGHTALYWYRQSLGQGLEFLIYFQGNSAPDKSGLPSDRFSAERTGGSVSTLTIQRTQQEDSAVYLCASSPDSNYDYTFGSGTRLTVV.

This clonotype was observed a handful of times. The rearrangement joins TRBV6-2 or TRBV6-3 to TRBJ2-7; no clear D gene. This CDR3 has 15 residues. Germline CDR1 is MNHEY and CDR2 is SVGEGT. Trimming shortened V by 2 bases and J by 5 bases, and 16 bases separated the two germline ends. CDR3 protein: CASSYGSPPKDEQYF. The CDR3 DNA reads as TGTGCCAGCAGTTACGGCTCGCCTCCCAAGGACGAGCAGTACTTC.

J is TRBJ2-1 and V is TRBV7-8, with 9 nucleotides matching TRBD2. V was clipped by 5 bases and J by 8 bases; unmatched bases: 13. Germline V gene lookup returns CDR1 SGHVS and CDR2 FQNEAQ. The CDR3 has 16 residues. This chain's CDR3 is CASSGGVAGALYEQFF. DNA of the CDR3: TGTGCCAGCAGCGGGGGCGTAGCGGGAGCTCTCTATGAGCAGTTCTTC.

The CDR3 DNA reads as TGCAGTGCTAGAGCCGGGACTAGCGGTAGCAATGAGCAGTTCTTC. Residues: CSARAGTSGSNEQFF. The rearrangement joins TRBV20-1 to TRBJ2-1, with TRBD2 identical over 11 bases. The V segment lost 1 base and the J segment 6 bases; nucleotides outside the gene matches: 5. The CDR3 sequence is 15 residues long. Germline V lookup: CDR1 DFQATT, CDR2 SNEGSKA (reference sequence).

V gene TRBV28 combines with J gene TRBJ2-7; weak D call: TRBD2 (7 bases). CDR1 is MDHEN and CDR2 is SYDVKM in the germline V gene. This CDR3 is built from 14 residues. Trimming stripped 8 bases from V and 0 bases from J, with 14 bases between. CDR3 sequence reads: CASLQGGTSYEQYF. CDR3 in DNA: TGTGCCAGCTTACAGGGAGGGACCTCCTACGAGCAGTACTTC. Complete variable domain (other parts from reference TRBV28 and TRBJ2-7): DVKVTQSSRYLVKRTGEKVFLECVQDMDHENMFWYRQDPGLGLRLIYFSYDVKMKEKGDIPEGYSVSREKKERFSLILESASTNQTSMYLCASLQGGTSYEQYFGPGTRLTVT.

The genes are TRBV28 and TRBJ2-7; D gene unclear. The CDR3 loop spans 14 amino acids. CDR1 and CDR2 (germline): MDHEN, SYDVKM. V lost 3 bases to trimming and J lost 3 bases, with 12 bases between them. The CDR3 loop is CASSLAAPVYEQYF. The CDR3 bases are TGTGCCAGCAGTTTGGCGGCTCCCGTCTACGAGCAGTACTTC.

The genes are TRBV7-9 and TRBJ2-7; 11 nucleotides align to TRBD2. The DNA matches TRBJ2-5 better at its end, which makes the J call doubtful. Germline values: CDR1 SEHNR, CDR2 FQNEAQ (reference sequence). The CDR3 contains 16 residues. The CDR3 DNA follows: TGTGCCAGCAGCTCACTAGCGGGAGAGGGGCAAGAGACCCAGTACTTC. The encoded protein is CASSSLAGEGQETQYF.

This clonotype was detected ten times or more. The chain joins TRBV7-9 to TRBJ2-5, with TRBD2 matching over 7 bases. CDR3 length: 13 residues. With V trimmed by 7 bases and J by 5 bases, 7 bases remained unmatched. Germline loops: CDR1 SEHNR, CDR2 FQNEAQ (reference sequence). CDR3 nucleotide sequence: TGTGCCAGCACCCCAGCGGGAACGGAGACCCAGTACTTC. Protein sequence: CASTPAGTETQYF.